Following are 5 T cell receptor beta chains from one sample sequenced in a study of T cells in Graves' hyperthyroidism and ophthalmopathy. Amplification of TCR beta CDR3 regions was performed using RNA transcripts as template. TCR CDR3 regions were first amplified by RT-PCR with HTBI primers. Using its own MiXCR run on the multiplex PCR reads, TCRdb lists one record per CDR3 protein. The data contain about 840,000 distinct CDR3 sequences, 35% to 40% of them singletons. The specimen sequenced was blood. The receptor source for this set is a man aged 18 to 35 with Graves' hyperthyroidism.

This clonotype was picked up a small number of times. The chain carries TRBV20-1 and TRBJ1-2; 7 bases fit TRBD1. Germline V gene lookup returns CDR1 DFQATT and CDR2 SNEGSKA (reference sequence). Trimming removed 5 bases from V and 8 bases from J; junction bases left unmatched: 11. This CDR3 has 13 residues. The DNA for the CDR3 is TGCAGTGCTGTACCGGGACAGAAGTGGGGCTACACCTTC. It encodes CSAVPGQKWGYTF.

This clonotype appeared many times. The junction shows a germline mismatch at one end, possibly a read error. The chain employs TRBV7-7 and TRBJ2-1; 7 bases align to TRBD2. From germline, CDR1 is SSHAT and CDR2 FNYEAQ (reference sequence). The length of the CDR3 is 14 residues. The CDR3 nucleotides read TGTGCTAGCAGCTTATACGGGGCGGGAGATGAGCAGTTCTTC. It yields the protein CASSLYGAGDEQFF.

A single count supports this clonotype. A much larger clone is a single base away; this may be a read error. Lacking the conserved final phenylalanine or tryptophan, this CDR3 likely reflects a read error. The V and J genes are TRBV7-6 and TRBJ2-7, with D possibly TRBD2 on 6 matching bases. CDR3 length equals 16 residues. CDR1 is SGHVS and CDR2 is FNYEAQ in the germline V gene. Trimming took 1 base from V and 5 from J, leaving 18 bases between them. CDR3 amino acids: CASSLVPSSGFDEQYL. The CDR3 DNA reads as TGTGCCAGCAGCTTAGTCCCTAGTAGCGGATTTGACGAGCAGTACCTC.

This clonotype appeared many times. The chain couples TRBV15 to TRBJ1-4; D might be TRBD1 (5 bases). V lost 1 base and J lost 1, with 10 bases in between. Germline V CDR1 and CDR2: LNHNV, YYDKDF (reference sequence). The CDR3 length is 16 residues. CDR3 DNA: TGTGCCACCAGCAGAGTACCGGGGGGAACTAATGAAAAACTGTTTTTT. It translates to CATSRVPGGTNEKLFF.

This clonotype showed up many times. This sequence joins TRBV7-9 and TRBJ1-1; a weak D match, TRBD1 (6 bases). Germline assignment: CDR1 SEHNR and CDR2 FQNEAQ (reference sequence). This CDR3 is built from 15 residues. V was trimmed by 0 bases and J by 4 bases, leaving 12 bases between them. The CDR3 is CASSLARGQSTEAFF. The CDR3, as DNA: TGTGCCAGCAGCTTAGCGAGAGGACAGTCCACTGAAGCTTTCTTT.